This T cell receptor (beta chain) was obtained from a study of blood T cell repertoires in COVID-19 (TCRdb year 2020). Regarding the complete study: Collaborator samples came from the United States, Italy and Spain and covered acute and convalescent phases of COVID-19. The repertoires were released in a freely available public database meant as a resource for research on the immune response to SARS-CoV-2. Deeply sampled blood TCRbeta repertoires from subjects exposed to, actively infected with, or recovered from COVID-19 were included in the dataset. The prospective study material was composed of cDNA or gDNA derived from T cells, B-cell-depleted T cells, or PBMCs. Where available, HLA class I and class II types were obtained from metadata supplied by the sample provider rather than from assay-based typing. Samples came from the ongoing ImmuneRACE study (first 160 participants) plus 1,254 subjects from 6 global collaborators. Sample metadata almost always included a de-identified subject ID, COVID-19 status, age in years and sex.

The study at large found these results: The amount of clinical and demographic metadata varied by source and participant and was provided uncurated.

Each collaborating institution followed its own protocols to collect whole blood in K2EDTA tubes. For TCRbeta analysis, collaborators shipped samples as frozen whole blood, isolated PBMCs, or DNA extracted from either of those sample types. This clone came up once. Its recognized antigen is unknown. No much larger clonotype is one base removed from it; base qualities were not supplied. TCRbeta CDR3 regions were amplified from genomic DNA by means of the immunoSEQ Assay, a bias-controlled multiplex PCR. Per the original workflow: Nucleated cell counts per sample were estimated from amplification of reference gene primers within the assay. To quantify the absolute abundance of each unique TCRbeta CDR3 rearrangement, sequence reads were collapsed and filtered. For each sample, productive Simpson clonality was calculated as the square root of Simpson's diversity index over productive rearrangements. TCRdb retrieved this table from immuneACCESS and kept in-frame rearrangements only. Not all clones are present; in checked studies, unresolved V genes account for under half, and no reason is known for the remainder. Clone size and V and J calls were adopted from that table, with D and trimming inferred from the DNA. The table for this sample lists some 200,000 clones; around 83% of them were counted only once. Approximately 6.2% of the sample comes from the top ten.

V is reduced by 3 bases and J by 6 bases, leaving a spacing of 12 bases between them. The CDR3, from cysteine to phenylalanine, totals 14 residues. The sequence is cut down to CDR3 DNA, 42 bases in frame from base 1. In the germline V gene, CDR1 corresponds to KGHSH and CDR2 to LQKENI. The rearrangement joined TRBV18 to TRBJ2-1, and perhaps TRBD2 as D gene, on 5 matching bases. The sample comprised peripheral blood. The source of this sequence is a woman in her thirties or forties with acute or convalescent COVID-19. CDR3 protein: CASSPRAERNEQFF. The nucleotide sequence reads as follows: TGTGCCAGCTCACCGAGGGCAGAGCGCAATGAGCAGTTCTTC.